Reported below is one T cell receptor beta chain. Its antigen is still unknown. These data are taken from a study of cytomegalovirus exposure and HLA in healthy donors. PCR involved 60 Vbeta and 13 Jbeta primers. Method: immunoSEQ multiplex PCR; TCRdb's copy keeps in-frame clones and lacks some. The table records approximately 140,000 clones, just under 85% of them present only once. Broader study findings: The dataset shows that most TCR sequences were rare, while some public TCRs occurred in many donors.

CDR1 is SGHRS and CDR2 is YFSETQ in the germline V gene. Trimming cost V 1 base and J 4 bases, with 13 bases left between them. CDR3 length: 15 amino acids. The V and J genes are TRBV5-1 and TRBJ2-3; D might be TRBD1 (6 bases). Sample: PBMCs. This receptor was taken from a woman in her thirties or forties in good health and CMV-seronegative. CDR3 residues: CASSLTLTGADTQYF. CDR3 nucleotides: TGCGCCAGCAGCTTGACTCTGACAGGTGCAGATACGCAGTATTTT.